What follows describes a single T cell receptor beta chain. This sample was included in a study of identifying expanded T cells in peripheral blood. The data were produced by immunoSEQ multiplex PCR, yet TCRdb's version contains in-frame clones alone and is incomplete. The sample shows 85,000 to 90,000 clones, around 85% of them seen only once. Germline CDR1 MGHDK, CDR2 SYGVNS. The CDR3 runs to 14 residues. V lost 4 bases and J lost 5, with 14 bases in between. V is TRBV25-1 and J is TRBJ1-1; D gene unclear. Material for sequencing was blood. This clonotype was sampled from a person aged 18 to 70 in good health. CDR3 in DNA: TGTGCCAGCAGTGGTCAGGCCCTGGGGACTGAAGCTTTCTTT. It yields the protein CASSGQALGTEAFF. Looking up the rest from reference TRBV25-1 and TRBJ1-1 gives the full variable domain: EADIYQTPRYLVIGTGKKITLECSQTMGHDKMYWYQQDPGMELHLIHYSYGVNSTEKGDLSSESTVSRIRTEHFPLTLESARPSHTSQYLCASSGQALGTEAFFGQGTRLTVV.